This T cell receptor (beta chain) was profiled in a study of naive and memory T cell subsets. Specified treatment: skin biopsy from PPD injection site in Mantoux-positive individual. Unsorted total RNA, about 1 to 1000 ng, was DNase treated before reverse transcription. The CDR3 is 16 residues long. Trimming removed 2 bases at V and 8 bases at J, with 24 bases between. Germline V gene data show CDR1 as GTSNPN and CDR2 as SVGIG (reference sequence). This clonotype turned up a few times. Alpha and beta constant region primers primed reverse transcription for blood and skin samples. TCRdb reprocessed the UMI-ligation and nested PCR reads with MiXCR, giving one entry per CDR3 protein. The sample shows 17,000 or so distinct CDR3 sequences, 8% to 10% of them seen only once.

The V gene is TRBV30, the J gene TRBJ1-1, with D unresolved. Specimen: skin, collected from a tuberculin skin test site. This TCR came from an adult in good health. The CDR3 region has the DNA TGTGCCTGGAGTCCGAGACTCTGGTGGAGTAATCGGGAAGCTTTCTTT. Translating it yields CAWSPRLWWSNREAFF.